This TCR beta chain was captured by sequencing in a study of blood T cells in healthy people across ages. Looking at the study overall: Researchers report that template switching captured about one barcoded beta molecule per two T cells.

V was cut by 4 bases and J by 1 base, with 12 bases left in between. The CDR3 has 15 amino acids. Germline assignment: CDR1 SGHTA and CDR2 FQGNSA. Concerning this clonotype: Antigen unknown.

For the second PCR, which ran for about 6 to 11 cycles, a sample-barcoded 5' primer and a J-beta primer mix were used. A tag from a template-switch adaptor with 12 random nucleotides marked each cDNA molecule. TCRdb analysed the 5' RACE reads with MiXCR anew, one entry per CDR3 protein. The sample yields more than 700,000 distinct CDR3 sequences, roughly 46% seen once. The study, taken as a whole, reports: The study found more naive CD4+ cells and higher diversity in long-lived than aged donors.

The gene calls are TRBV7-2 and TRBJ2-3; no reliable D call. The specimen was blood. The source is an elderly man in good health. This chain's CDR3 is CASSSDPQRTDTQYF. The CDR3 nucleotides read TGTGCCAGCAGCTCCGACCCTCAGCGCACAGATACGCAGTATTTT.